Presented here are 8 T cell receptor beta chains from one specimen sequenced in a study of post-analysis software for immune sequencing data. Their antigens are not known. TCR beta cDNA libraries had unique molecular identifiers. TCRdb itself ran the PCR reads through MiXCR, one entry per CDR3 protein. The top ten clones hold roughly 5% of a sample with 750,000 to 900,000 distinct CDR3 sequences, around 42% of them seen once. Overall study findings and caveats: There were five or six TRBV segments more frequent in patients than controls, and TRBV5-6, TRBV5-1 and TRBV20-1 were among them.

What was sequenced was blood. These receptors were collected from a girl aged 10 to 17 with multiple sclerosis.

V usage is TRBV7-2 and J usage is TRBJ2-5; no clear D. Germline CDR1 reads SGHTA; CDR2 reads FQGNSA. The V and J ends lost 5 bases and 4 bases respectively, with 17 bases between them. This CDR3 has 15 residues. CDR3 bases: TGTGCCAGCAGCCCATTGTCGGCACAAAGAGAGACCCAGTACTTC. Protein: CASSPLSAQRETQYF. The full variable domain, its missing parts supplied by reference TRBV7-2 and TRBJ2-5, is GAGVSQSPSNKVTEKGKDVELRCDPISGHTALYWYRQSLGQGLEFLIYFQGNSAPDKSGLPSDRFSAERTGGSVSTLTIQRTQQEDSAVYLCASSPLSAQRETQYFGPGTRLLVL.

The chain uses TRBV12-3 or TRBV12-4 and TRBJ2-7; 7 nucleotides line up with TRBD1. With V trimmed by 5 bases and J by 2 bases, 6 bases remained unmatched. This CDR3 region has 14 residues. This chain's CDR3 is CASSQPGQPYEQYF. For the CDR3, the DNA is TGTGCCAGCAGTCAACCGGGACAGCCCTACGAGCAGTACTTC.

This clonotype has only one observation. The gene calls are TRBV20-1 and TRBJ2-3, with D possibly being TRBD2 (6 bases). Per germline, CDR1 DFQATT and CDR2 SNEGSKA (reference sequence). This CDR3 is built from 13 residues. V was shortened by 3 bases and J by 4 bases, with 11 bases between the two germline ends. This chain's CDR3 is CSARIASADTQYF. The CDR3 DNA follows: TGCAGTGCTAGGATTGCTAGCGCAGATACGCAGTATTTT.

This clonotype has just one count. The chain couples TRBV2 to TRBJ2-3; 10 bases line up with TRBD2. The CDR3 length is 16 residues. The V and J ends lost 4 bases and 7 bases, in that order; junction bases with no gene match: 11. CDR1 and CDR2 from the germline V gene are SNHLY and FYNNEI. The CDR3 nucleotides read TGTGCCAGCAGTGTCGTGGCTAGCGGGAGTATATATACGCAGTATTTT. This sequence encodes CASSVVASGSIYTQYF.

CDR3 coding DNA: TGCAGCGTTGAGGTGAGCTACGAGCAGTACTTC. This translates into CSVEVSYEQYF. The chain combines TRBV29-1 with TRBJ2-7; no reliable D call. Looked up from germline, CDR1 is SQVTM and CDR2 is ANQGSEA. This CDR3 has 11 residues. The ends were cut back, 3 bases at V and 3 bases at J, with 6 bases in the middle.

The chain uses TRBV12-3 or TRBV12-4 and TRBJ2-1; tentative D call: TRBD2 (5 bases). This CDR3 is built from 15 residues. Trimming took off 4 bases at V and 3 bases at J, with 13 bases between the two ends. CDR3 protein: CASSSQARGYNEQFF. As DNA, the CDR3 is TGTGCCAGCAGTTCGCAGGCCCGGGGCTACAATGAGCAGTTCTTC.

This clonotype was seen more than once but under ten times. The chain is built from TRBV9 and TRBJ2-6; D possibly corresponds to TRBD1 (6 bases). V lost 4 bases and J 5 bases, leaving 16 bases between the germline ends. CDR3 length: 16 residues. The germline V gene has CDR1 SGDLS and CDR2 YYNGEE. DNA for the CDR3: TGTGCCAGCAGCAAGACGACAGGCCCTTGGGCCAACGTCCTGACTTTC. Translated, it gives CASSKTTGPWANVLTF.

The chain links TRBV18 to TRBJ2-7; 7 nucleotides match TRBD1. The V gene end was trimmed by 4 bases and the J gene end by 3 bases; junction bases not matched to a gene: 6. This CDR3 comprises 14 residues. Germline CDR1 reads KGHSH; CDR2 reads LQKENI. In nucleotides, the CDR3 is TGTGCCAGCTCACAAGGACAGGTAATCTACGAGCAGTACTTC. Translated: CASSQGQVIYEQYF.